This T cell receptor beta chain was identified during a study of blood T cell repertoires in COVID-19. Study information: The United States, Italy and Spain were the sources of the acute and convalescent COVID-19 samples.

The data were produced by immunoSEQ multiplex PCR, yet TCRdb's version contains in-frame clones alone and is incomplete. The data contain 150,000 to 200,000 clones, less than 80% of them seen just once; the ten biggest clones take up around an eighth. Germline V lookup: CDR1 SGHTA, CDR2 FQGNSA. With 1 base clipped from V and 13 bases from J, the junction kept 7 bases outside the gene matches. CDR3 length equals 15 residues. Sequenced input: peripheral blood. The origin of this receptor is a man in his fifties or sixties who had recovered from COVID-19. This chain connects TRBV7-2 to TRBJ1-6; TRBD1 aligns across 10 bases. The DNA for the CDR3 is TGTGCCAGCAGCTTAGACGGGACAGGGGATACTCCCCTCCACTTT. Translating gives CASSLDGTGDTPLHF. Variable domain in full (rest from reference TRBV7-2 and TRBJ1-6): GAGVSQSPSNKVTEKGKDVELRCDPISGHTALYWYRQSLGQGLEFLIYFQGNSAPDKSGLPSDRFSAERTGGSVSTLTIQRTQQEDSAVYLCASSLDGTGDTPLHFGNGTRLTVT.